This TCR beta chain was sequenced for a study of a mutant IDH1 vaccine in newly diagnosed glioma. Measured with immunoSEQ multiplex PCR; TCRdb has only the in-frame clones, and not every one. This sample yields 30,000 to 35,000 clones, of which about 90% are seen a single time; about 20% belongs to the top ten. CDR3 length equals 13 residues. Germline CDR1 is GTSNPN and CDR2 is SVGIG (reference sequence). V was trimmed by 3 bases and J by 2 bases, leaving 10 bases between them. Worth noting for this clone: What it recognizes is unknown.

Time point given: week 11, during vaccination. Topical imiquimod was applied with each vaccine dose, which held 300 ug of mutant IDH1 20-mer peptide. The sequence derives from a man younger than 30 with glioma. This sample comprised PBMCs, obtained from a glioma patient whose treatment included an IDH1 peptide vaccine. The rearrangement uses TRBV30 and TRBJ1-2; no clear D. CDR3 nucleotide sequence: TGTGCCTGGAGCAGAGAGGCGAACTATGGCTACACCTTC. It codes for CAWSREANYGYTF.